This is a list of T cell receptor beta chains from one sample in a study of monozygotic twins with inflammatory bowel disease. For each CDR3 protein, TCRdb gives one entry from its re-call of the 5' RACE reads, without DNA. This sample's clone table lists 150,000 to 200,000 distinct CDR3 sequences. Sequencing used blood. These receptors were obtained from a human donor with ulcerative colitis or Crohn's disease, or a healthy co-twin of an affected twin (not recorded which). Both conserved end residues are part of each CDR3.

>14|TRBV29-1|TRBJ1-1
CSVVRQGTNTEAFF
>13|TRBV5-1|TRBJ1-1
CASSLGTDTEAFF
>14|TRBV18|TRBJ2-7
CASSPDRDDYEQYF
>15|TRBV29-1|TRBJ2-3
CSVDHGGVGTDTQYF
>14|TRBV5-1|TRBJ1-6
CASSLERSNSPLHF
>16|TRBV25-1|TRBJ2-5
CASSAWQGVYQETQYF
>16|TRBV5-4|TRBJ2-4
CASSLDPRGRGSIQYF
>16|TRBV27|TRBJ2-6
CASSPYTGSGANVLTF
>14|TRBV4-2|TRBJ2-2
CASSQGVGGGELFF
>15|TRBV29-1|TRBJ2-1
CSVVFPAQGSNEQFF
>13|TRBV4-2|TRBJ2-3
CASSQAHADTQYF
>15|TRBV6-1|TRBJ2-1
CASKNSVPSYNEQFF
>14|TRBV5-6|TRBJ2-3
CASSLELWTDTQYF
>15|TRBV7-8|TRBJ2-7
CASSTRTGTIYEQYF
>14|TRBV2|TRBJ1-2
CASNGRVNNYGYTF
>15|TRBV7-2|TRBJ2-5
CASSRKTGDQETQYF
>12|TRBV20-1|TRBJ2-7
CSARINGYEQYF
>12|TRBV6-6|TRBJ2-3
CASGSELDTQYF
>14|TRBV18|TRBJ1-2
CASSPDGTDYGYTF
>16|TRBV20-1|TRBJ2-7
CSARDLTSVSPYEQYF
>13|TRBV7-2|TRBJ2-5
CASSPFRSETQYF
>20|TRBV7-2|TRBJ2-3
CASSLAILGTGGEHSDTQYF
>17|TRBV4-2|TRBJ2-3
CASSPGLAETSTDTQYF
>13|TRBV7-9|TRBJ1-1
CASTQSPNTEAFF
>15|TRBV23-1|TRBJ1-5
CASSRRDRFYQPQHF
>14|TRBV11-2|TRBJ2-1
CASSLPPHNNEQFF
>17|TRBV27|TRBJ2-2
CASSLGGGPANTGELFF
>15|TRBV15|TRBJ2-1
CATSHPGLGSHEQFF
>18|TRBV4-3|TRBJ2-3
CASSQDLAGGSNTDTQYF
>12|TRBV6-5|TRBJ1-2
CASSYSPYGYTF
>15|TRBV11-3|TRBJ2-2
CASSLAGSGTGELFF
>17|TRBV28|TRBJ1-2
CASSSPGQGAFGYGYTF
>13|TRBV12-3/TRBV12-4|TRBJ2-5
CASVGTGPETQYF
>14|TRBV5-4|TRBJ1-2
CASSLGREDYGYTF
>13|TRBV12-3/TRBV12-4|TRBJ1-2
CASSYDLNYGYTF